One and the same sample provided the 17 T cell receptor beta chains below, sequenced in a study of blood T cell repertoires in COVID-19. Assay used: immunoSEQ multiplex PCR; TCRdb lists only in-frame clones, some missing. The sample lists roughly 140,000 clones; approximately 90% were seen once. The sequencing input was peripheral blood. All receptors derive from a woman aged 80 or older with acute or convalescent COVID-19.

The rearrangement links TRBV9 to TRBJ2-1, with 7 bases lining up with TRBD2. CDR1 is SGDLS and CDR2 is YYNGEE in the germline V gene. The ends lost 0 bases at V and 10 bases at J; junction bases unmatched: 7. The CDR3 sequence is 14 residues long. CDR3 amino acids: CASSVDGGGREQFF. In DNA form, the CDR3 reads TGTGCCAGCAGCGTAGACGGCGGGGGTAGGGAGCAGTTCTTC.

J is TRBJ1-3 and V is TRBV19; TRBD1 is a possible D gene (6 bases). The CDR3 has 17 residues. V was trimmed by 4 bases and J by 1 base, leaving 17 bases between them. Germline V gene data show CDR1 as LNHDA and CDR2 as SQIVND (reference sequence). The CDR3, as DNA: TGTGCCAGTAGTACCCGTCCGGGGACACCATCTGGAAACACCATATATTTT. Translating gives CASSTRPGTPSGNTIYF. The full variable domain, with the rest looked up from reference TRBV19 and TRBJ1-3, is DGGITQSPKYLFRKEGQNVTLSCEQNLNHDAMYWYRQDPGQGLRLIYYSQIVNDFQKGDIAEGYSVSREKKESFPLTVTSAQKNPTAFYLCASSTRPGTPSGNTIYFGEGSWLTVV.

This chain uses TRBV7-6 with TRBJ2-5; TRBD2 matches 8 bases. The V gene's germline CDR1 is SGHVS and CDR2 FNYEAQ. With 1 base clipped from V and 4 bases from J, the junction kept 5 bases outside the gene matches. This CDR3 is 15 amino acids long. The CDR3 DNA follows: TGTGCCAGCAGCTTAGGACGGGGGGGGACAGAGACCCAGTACTTC. Translated: CASSLGRGGTETQYF.

The chain recombines TRBV7-9 with TRBJ2-7, with 11 nucleotides matching TRBD2. Germline loops: CDR1 SEHNR, CDR2 FQNEAQ (reference sequence). The CDR3 contains 14 residues. Germline trimming cut 2 bases from V and 6 bases from J; bases unmatched to any gene: 3. CDR3 sequence (DNA): TGTGCCAGCAGCTTACTAGCGGGGGGCGGCGAGCAGTACTTC. It translates to CASSLLAGGGEQYF.

CDR3: CASSRTDANYGYTF. Here the CDR3 DNA reads TGCGCCAGCAGCAGGACAGATGCTAACTATGGCTACACCTTC. The V gene is TRBV5-1, the J gene TRBJ1-2, with a tentative D call TRBD1 (6 bases). Germline V gives CDR1 SGHRS, CDR2 YFSETQ. The CDR3 sequence is 14 residues long. Trimming left V 4 bases short and J 0 bases short, with 10 bases between.

The chain is built from TRBV5-6 and TRBJ1-2, with 7 bases identical to TRBD1. The CDR3 runs to 15 residues. Trimming took 3 bases from V and 2 from J; bases not matched to a gene: 7. Germline lookup yields CDR1 SGHDT and CDR2 YYEEEE. This CDR3 reads CASSSSGQKNYGYTF. DNA for the CDR3: TGTGCCAGCAGCTCCTCGGGACAGAAGAACTATGGCTACACCTTC. Based on the CDR3 plus reference TRBV5-6 and TRBJ1-2, the full variable domain is DAGVTQSPTHLIKTRGQQVTLRCSPKSGHDTVSWYQQALGQGPQFIFQYYEEEERQRGNFPDRFSGHQFPNYSSELNVNALLLGDSALYLCASSSSGQKNYGYTFGSGTRLTVV.

The V call is TRBV7-9, the J call TRBJ1-4; TRBD1 aligns across 11 bases. V trimming: 5 bases; J trimming: 11 bases; junction bases outside the gene matches: 16. Germline loops: CDR1 SEHNR, CDR2 FQNEAQ (reference sequence). This CDR3 contains 17 residues. CDR3 DNA: TGTGCCAGCAGCGGAGGGTACTTTGGGACAGGGGGTGGTAAACTGTTTTTT. It translates to CASSGGYFGTGGGKLFF.

The V gene is TRBV20-1, the J gene TRBJ1-1, with TRBD1 identical over 7 bases. The V gene's germline CDR1 is DFQATT and CDR2 SNEGSKA (reference sequence). The CDR3 runs 11 residues. The ends lost 5 bases at V and 8 bases at J; junction bases unmatched: 5. The chain's CDR3 is CSASTTGEAFF. The CDR3 region has the DNA TGCAGTGCTTCCACGACAGGGGAAGCTTTCTTT.

The rearrangement joins TRBV5-1 to TRBJ2-6; D remains ambiguous. CDR3 size: 15 residues. Trimming stripped 0 bases from V and 4 bases from J, with 8 bases between. Germline V gives CDR1 SGHRS, CDR2 YFSETQ. CDR3 in amino acids: CASSLDGPGANVLTF. CDR3 sequence (DNA): TGCGCCAGCAGCTTGGATGGGCCAGGGGCCAACGTCCTGACTTTC.

The J gene is TRBJ2-7, the V gene TRBV30; 9 bases fit TRBD1. Trimming cost V 1 base and J 1 base; bases outside gene matches: 5. Germline V gives CDR1 GTSNPN, CDR2 SVGIG (reference sequence). The CDR3 extends over 15 amino acids. For the CDR3, the DNA is TGTGCCTGGAGTGGCGGGACAGGGTCGTCCTACGAGCAGTACTTC. It translates to CAWSGGTGSSYEQYF.

J is TRBJ2-7 and V is TRBV2; 8 bases are shared with TRBD1. The CDR3 runs to 14 residues. The germline CDR1 and CDR2 sequences are SNHLY and FYNNEI. After removal of 7 bases from V and 3 bases from J, the junction contained 8 bases not matched to a gene. The CDR3 bases are TGTGCCAGCACAGGGGACAGGAGGTTCTACGAGCAGTACTTC. This sequence encodes CASTGDRRFYEQYF.

The genes are TRBV25-1 and TRBJ2-5; a possible D gene is TRBD2 (6 bases). Trimming removed 6 bases at V and 1 base at J, with 12 bases between. Per the germline V gene, CDR1 is MGHDK and CDR2 is SYGVNS. The CDR3 is 14 residues long. The CDR3 is CASRERDSQETQYF. The DNA for the CDR3 is TGTGCCAGCAGGGAACGGGACTCCCAAGAGACCCAGTACTTC.

The gene calls are TRBV30 and TRBJ2-2, with a tentative D call TRBD1 (6 bases). There are 14 residues in the CDR3. V lost 1 base, J lost 4 bases, and 10 bases lay in between. Germline CDR1 is GTSNPN and CDR2 is SVGIG (reference sequence). In DNA form, the CDR3 reads TGTGCCTGGAGTGAGAAAGGGGGCACCGGGGAGCTGTTTTTT. As protein: CAWSEKGGTGELFF.

The gene calls are TRBV3-1 (or the pseudogene TRBV3-2) and TRBJ2-1, with 13 positions matching TRBD2. V shed 5 bases and J 9 bases; nucleotides not matched to a gene: 7. The CDR3 is 15 amino acids. Germline V gives CDR1 LGHDT, CDR2 YNNKEL (reference sequence). The CDR3 loop reads CASSYGLAGVSEQFF. CDR3 in DNA: TGTGCCAGCAGCTACGGACTAGCGGGGGTAAGTGAGCAGTTCTTC.

This rearrangement joins TRBV11-1 to TRBJ1-4, with TRBD1 matching 8 bases. Germline CDR1 reads SGHAT; CDR2 reads FQDESV (reference sequence). This CDR3 region has 15 residues. The trim removed 3 bases at V and 8 bases at J, leaving 8 bases unmatched. The DNA for the CDR3 is TGTGCCAGCAGCTTCGGTGGACAGGGAGTAGAAAAACTGTTTTTT. Amino acid sequence: CASSFGGQGVEKLFF.

This clone was observed once. The V and J genes are TRBV2 and TRBJ2-5; possible D gene TRBD2, 6 bases. This CDR3 region has 12 residues. Trimming removed 10 bases from V and 3 bases from J, with 12 bases in between. CDR1 and CDR2 (germline): SNHLY, FYNNEI. CDR3 nucleotide sequence: TGTGCCACCACGCGGGGAAAAGAGACCCAGTACTTC. It translates to CATTRGKETQYF.

The chain carries TRBV30 and TRBJ2-2, with TRBD1 matching 8 bases. This CDR3 is 13 amino acids long. Germline-derived CDR1 and CDR2 are GTSNPN and SVGIG (reference sequence). The junction had 2 bases not matched to a gene; V was cut back by 3 bases and J by 5 bases. CDR3 region: CAWRGQVTGELFF. CDR3 sequence (DNA): TGTGCCTGGAGGGGACAGGTAACCGGGGAGCTGTTTTTT. Using reference TRBV30 and TRBJ2-2 for the parts outside the CDR3, the full variable domain is SQTIHQWPATLVQPVGSPLSLECTVEGTSNPNLYWYRQAAGRGLQLLFYSVGIGQISSEVPQNLSASRPQDRQFILSSKKLLLSDSGFYLCAWRGQVTGELFFGEGSRLTVL.